This TCR beta chain was obtained from a study of cytomegalovirus exposure and HLA in healthy donors. About the research overall: Some 91 million unique TCRs from HLA-typed donors were held in an early release of data. Study-level findings and limits: Common viral pathogens seemed to be connected with several of the most significant clusters, according to a later analysis. Analysis performed later found around 15,000 TCR beta sequences associated with HLA alleles at 0.05 false discovery rate. Presence/absence analyses assumed roughly uniform sequencing depth across donors.

PCR primers comprised 60 Vbeta and 13 Jbeta primers. Clones were read by immunoSEQ multiplex PCR, and TCRdb kept only the in-frame ones, dropping some. The table has fewer than 150,000 clones, 65% to 75% seen once. About this clone itself: As yet, its antigen is unknown.

The germline V gene has CDR1 SEHNR and CDR2 FQNEAQ (reference sequence). The CDR3 has 14 amino acids. V was shortened by 5 bases and J by 6 bases, with 17 bases between the two germline ends. Sequences were obtained from PBMCs. The chain couples TRBV7-9 to TRBJ2-7; tentatively, D is TRBD1 (5 bases). This receptor was obtained from a woman in her fifties or sixties in good health and CMV-seropositive. The CDR3 sequence: CASSDSPSQGEQYF. CDR3 coding DNA: TGTGCCAGCAGCGATAGCCCGTCGCAGGGCGAGCAGTACTTC.